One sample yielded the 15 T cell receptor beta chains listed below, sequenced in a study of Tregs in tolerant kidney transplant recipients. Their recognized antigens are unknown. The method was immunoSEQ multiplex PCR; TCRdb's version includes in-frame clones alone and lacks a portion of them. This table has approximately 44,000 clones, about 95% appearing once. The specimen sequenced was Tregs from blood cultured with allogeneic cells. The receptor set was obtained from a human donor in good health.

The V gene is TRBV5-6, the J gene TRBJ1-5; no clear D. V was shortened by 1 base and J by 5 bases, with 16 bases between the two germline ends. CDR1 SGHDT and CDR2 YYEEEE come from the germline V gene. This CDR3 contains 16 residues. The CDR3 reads CASSLRGSWRDQPQHF. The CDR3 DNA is TGTGCCAGCAGCTTGCGCGGCTCCTGGAGGGATCAGCCCCAGCATTTT.

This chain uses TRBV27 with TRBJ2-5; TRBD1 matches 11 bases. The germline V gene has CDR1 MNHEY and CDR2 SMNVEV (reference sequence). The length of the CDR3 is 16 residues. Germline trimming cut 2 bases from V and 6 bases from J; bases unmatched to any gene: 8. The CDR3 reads CASSLRTGGAVKTQYF. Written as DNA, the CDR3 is TGTGCCAGCAGTTTACGGACAGGGGGCGCGGTGAAGACCCAGTACTTC.

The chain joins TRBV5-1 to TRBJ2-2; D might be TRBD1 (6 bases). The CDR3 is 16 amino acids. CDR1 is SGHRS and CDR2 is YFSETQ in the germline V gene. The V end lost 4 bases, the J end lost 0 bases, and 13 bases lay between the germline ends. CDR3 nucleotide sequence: TGCGCCAGCAGCCGAATACGGACAGCGAACACCGGGGAGCTGTTTTTT. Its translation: CASSRIRTANTGELFF.

The CDR3 sequence is CASSDFRLAGGRHNEQFF. The DNA for the CDR3 is TGCGCCAGCAGTGACTTCAGGCTAGCGGGAGGGCGCCACAATGAGCAGTTCTTC. The chain combines TRBV10-1 with TRBJ2-1; 12 nucleotides line up with TRBD2. CDR3 size: 18 residues. The V segment lost 3 bases and the J segment 5 bases; nucleotides outside the gene matches: 11. Germline V gives CDR1 WNHNN, CDR2 SYGVQD (reference sequence).

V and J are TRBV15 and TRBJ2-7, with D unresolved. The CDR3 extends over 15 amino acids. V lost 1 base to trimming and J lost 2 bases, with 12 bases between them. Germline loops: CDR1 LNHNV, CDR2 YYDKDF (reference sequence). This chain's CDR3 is CATSRAPFDAYEQYF. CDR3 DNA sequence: TGTGCCACCAGCAGAGCCCCCTTTGACGCCTACGAGCAGTACTTC.

The CDR3 coding sequence is TGTGCCAGCAGCTTAGTTGGCAGGGGCCAAGAGACCCAGTACTTC. Amino acids: CASSLVGRGQETQYF. J is TRBJ2-5 and V is TRBV7-9; D perhaps matches TRBD1 (6 bases). The germline gives CDR1 SEHNR, CDR2 FQNEAQ (reference sequence). The CDR3 is 15 amino acids. Trimming cost V 1 base and J 1 base, with 10 bases left between them.

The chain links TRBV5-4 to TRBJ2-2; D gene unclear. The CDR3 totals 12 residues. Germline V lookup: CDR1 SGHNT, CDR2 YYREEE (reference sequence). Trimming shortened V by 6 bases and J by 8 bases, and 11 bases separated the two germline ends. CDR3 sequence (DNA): TGTGCCAGCACCTGGTTAGGGGGGGAGCTGTTTTTT. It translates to CASTWLGGELFF.

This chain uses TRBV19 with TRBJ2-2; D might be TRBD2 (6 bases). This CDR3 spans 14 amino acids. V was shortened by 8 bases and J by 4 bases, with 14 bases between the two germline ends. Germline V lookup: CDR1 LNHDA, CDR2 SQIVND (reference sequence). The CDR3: CASGQRVFTGELFF. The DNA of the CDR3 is TGTGCCAGTGGCCAGCGGGTCTTCACCGGGGAGCTGTTTTTT.

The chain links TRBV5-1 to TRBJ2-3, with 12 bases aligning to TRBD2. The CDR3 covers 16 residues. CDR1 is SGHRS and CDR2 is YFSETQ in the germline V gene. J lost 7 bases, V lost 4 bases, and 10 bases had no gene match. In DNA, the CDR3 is TGCGCCAGCAGCCAGATACTAGCGGGGGGCTTGAATACGCAGTATTTT. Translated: CASSQILAGGLNTQYF.

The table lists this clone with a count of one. CDR3 protein: CASRLLGNSYNEQFF. The CDR3 coding sequence is TGTGCCAGCAGATTACTAGGAAACTCCTACAATGAGCAGTTCTTC. The chain couples TRBV6-6 to TRBJ2-1, with D tentatively TRBD2 (5 bases). V lost 6 bases and J 0 bases, leaving 12 bases between the germline ends. From germline, CDR1 is MNHNY and CDR2 SVGAGI (reference sequence). The CDR3 is made up of 15 amino acids.

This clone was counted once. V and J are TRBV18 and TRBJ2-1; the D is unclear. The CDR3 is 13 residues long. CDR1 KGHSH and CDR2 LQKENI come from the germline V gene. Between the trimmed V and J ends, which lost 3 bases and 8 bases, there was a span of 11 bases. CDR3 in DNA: TGTGCCAGCTCACCTCAGACTGGGGATGAGCAGTTCTTC. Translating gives CASSPQTGDEQFF.

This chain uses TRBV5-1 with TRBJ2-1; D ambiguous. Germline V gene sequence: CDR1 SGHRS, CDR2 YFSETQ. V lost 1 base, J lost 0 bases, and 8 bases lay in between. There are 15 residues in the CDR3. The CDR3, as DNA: TGCGCCAGCAGCTTGAGTGATAGCTCCTACAATGAGCAGTTCTTC. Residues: CASSLSDSSYNEQFF.

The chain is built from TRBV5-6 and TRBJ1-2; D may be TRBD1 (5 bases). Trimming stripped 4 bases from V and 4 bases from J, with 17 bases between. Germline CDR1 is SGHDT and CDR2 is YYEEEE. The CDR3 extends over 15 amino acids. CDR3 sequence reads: CASSPGREIGYGYTF. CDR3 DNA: TGTGCCAGCAGCCCCGGCAGGGAGATTGGCTATGGCTACACCTTC.

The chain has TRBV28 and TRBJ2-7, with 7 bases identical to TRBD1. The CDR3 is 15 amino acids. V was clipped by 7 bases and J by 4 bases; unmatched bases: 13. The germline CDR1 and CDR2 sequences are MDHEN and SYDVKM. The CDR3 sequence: CASIPGDREGYEQYF. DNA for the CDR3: TGTGCCAGCATCCCGGGCGACAGGGAAGGGTACGAGCAGTACTTC.

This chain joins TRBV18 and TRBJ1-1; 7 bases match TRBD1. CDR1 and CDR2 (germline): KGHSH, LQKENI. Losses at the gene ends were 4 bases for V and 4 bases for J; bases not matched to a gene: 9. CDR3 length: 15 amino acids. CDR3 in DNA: TGTGCCAGCTCACGTGCCGGGACAGCGGGCACTGAAGCTTTCTTT. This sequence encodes CASSRAGTAGTEAFF.